Each of the 16 T cell receptor beta chains below was sequenced from the same sample in a study of blood T cells in healthy people across ages. Using a J-beta primer mix together with a sample-barcoded 5' primer, a second PCR was run for about 7 to 12 cycles. TCRdb processed the 5' RACE reads anew with MiXCR; each CDR3 protein has one entry. This sample yields roughly 930,000 distinct CDR3 sequences, of which approximately 49% are seen a single time; around 15% belongs to the top ten. The material sequenced was blood. The receptors come from a man aged 30-40 years in good health.

The CDR3 reads CSAREWGAAPVTEAFF. The DNA for the CDR3 is TGCAGTGCTAGAGAATGGGGGGCCGCTCCTGTCACTGAAGCTTTCTTT. J is TRBJ1-1 and V is TRBV20-1, with a tentative D call TRBD1 (6 bases). The CDR3 covers 16 residues. V shed 0 bases and J shed 4 bases, with 18 bases lying between them. Germline CDR1 DFQATT, CDR2 SNEGSKA (reference sequence).

As for this clonotype: The junction departs from germline at one end; a sequencing error may be responsible. CDR3 in amino acids: CAGSLQAPRGSYNSPLHF. The CDR3 DNA reads TGTGCCGGCAGTTTACAGGCACCCAGGGGCTCCTATAATTCACCCCTCCACTTT. J is TRBJ1-6 and V is TRBV27; possibly TRBD1 for D (6 bases). The CDR3 totals 18 residues. Looked up from germline, CDR1 is MNHEY and CDR2 is SMNVEV (reference sequence).

There are a few counts of this clonotype. The chain has TRBV20-1 and TRBJ1-4, with a weak D call TRBD1 (5 bases). Trimming left V 1 base short and J 7 bases short, with 13 bases between. Germline loops: CDR1 DFQATT, CDR2 SNEGSKA (reference sequence). The CDR3 contains 14 residues. CDR3 nucleotide sequence: TGCAGTGCTAGAGCCCCAGGGTCAGGTGAAAAACTGTTTTTT. It is translated as CSARAPGSGEKLFF.

This clonotype turned up a few times. The chain combines TRBV11-1 with TRBJ1-6, with 9 bases that match TRBD1. Germline assignment: CDR1 SGHAT and CDR2 FQDESV (reference sequence). The CDR3 totals 16 residues. Trimming took 4 bases from V and 7 from J; bases not matched to a gene: 8. The CDR3 spells CASSSKGQGLNSPLHF. The CDR3 DNA reads as TGTGCCAGCAGCTCCAAAGGACAGGGGTTGAATTCACCCCTCCACTTT.

V and J are TRBV7-2 and TRBJ1-6, with 9 bases matching TRBD1. Germline CDR1 SGHTA, CDR2 FQGNSA. The CDR3 covers 15 residues. Germline trimming cut 4 bases from V and 7 bases from J; bases unmatched to any gene: 5. Here the CDR3 reads CASSSSGTGNSPLHF. In DNA, the CDR3 is TGTGCCAGCAGCTCCTCCGGGACAGGGAATTCACCCCTCCACTTT.

This clonotype appeared once. This chain uses TRBV10-3 with TRBJ2-3, with 9 bases identical to TRBD1. The CDR3 spans 16 residues. Germline V gives CDR1 ENHRY, CDR2 SYGVKD. Germline trimming cut 5 bases from V and 0 bases from J; bases unmatched to any gene: 6. The CDR3 DNA is TGTGCCATCAGTAGGACAGGGGCGGATAGCACAGATACGCAGTATTTT. The encoded protein is CAISRTGADSTDTQYF.

This clonotype was found many times. J is TRBJ2-7 and V is TRBV9, with unresolved D. The V end was cut by 1 base, the J end by 0 bases, with 8 bases between. CDR3 length: 14 amino acids. The germline CDR1 and CDR2 sequences are SGDLS and YYNGEE. The CDR3 protein is CASSVSDLSYEQYF. The DNA of the CDR3 is TGTGCCAGCAGCGTAAGTGACCTCTCCTACGAGCAGTACTTC.

The V and J genes are TRBV7-9 and TRBJ1-1, with 7 bases lining up with TRBD1. With 1 base clipped from V and 1 base from J, the junction kept 9 bases outside the gene matches. Germline V CDR1 and CDR2: SEHNR, FQNEAQ (reference sequence). CDR3 length equals 17 residues. The CDR3 here is CASSLVPRTGRNTEAFF. CDR3 nucleotides: TGTGCCAGCAGCTTAGTGCCGAGGACAGGTAGGAACACTGAAGCTTTCTTT.

The chain combines TRBV5-1 with TRBJ2-1; weak D call: TRBD2 (5 bases). Germline lookup yields CDR1 SGHRS and CDR2 YFSETQ. CDR3 length: 12 residues. Trimming took 1 base from V and 10 from J, leaving 9 bases between them. The DNA of the CDR3 is TGCGCCAGCAGCTTGCCCGGGATCGAGCAGTTCTTC. Translation gives CASSLPGIEQFF.

The gene calls are TRBV18 and TRBJ2-1, with D possibly TRBD2 on 6 matching bases. In germline, CDR1 is KGHSH, CDR2 LQKENI. The V end was cut by 3 bases, the J end by 5 bases, with 14 bases between. The CDR3 consists of 15 residues. The CDR3 region is CASSPLGGPNNEQFF. The CDR3 coding sequence is TGTGCCAGCTCACCCCTTGGAGGGCCCAACAATGAGCAGTTCTTC.

The chain carries TRBV20-1 and TRBJ2-1; the D gene is possibly TRBD1 (6 bases). Judging by the DNA end, TRBJ2-7 fits better; the J call may be wrong. This CDR3 has 14 amino acids. Germline V gene lookup returns CDR1 DFQATT and CDR2 SNEGSKA (reference sequence). Here the CDR3 reads CSARDTHSYNEQYF. CDR3 DNA sequence: TGCAGTGCTCGGGACACGCACTCCTACAATGAGCAGTACTTC.

About this clonotype itself: One junction end does not reproduce the germline sequence, and a read error may be involved. This rearrangement joins TRBV5-1 to TRBJ2-5, with D possibly called TRBD1 or TRBD2 (6 bases each). The CDR3 is 14 amino acids. Germline V CDR1 and CDR2: SGHRS, YFSETQ. DNA of the CDR3: TGCGCCGGCAGCTTTGGGGGGCCCAAAGAGACCCAGTACTTC. Translating gives CAGSFGGPKETQYF.

The chain links TRBV7-2 to TRBJ1-5, with 11 bases identical to TRBD1. In germline, CDR1 is SGHTA, CDR2 FQGNSA. CDR3 size: 15 residues. The trim removed 5 bases at V and 6 bases at J, leaving 6 bases unmatched. The CDR3 bases are TGTGCCAGCAGCCCGGGACAGGGGGTAGGTCAGCCCCAGCATTTT. This gives the protein CASSPGQGVGQPQHF.

The DNA for the CDR3 is TGTGCCAGCAGCCGAACGACAGGCTACGAGCAGTACTTC. Amino acid sequence: CASSRTTGYEQYF. V gene TRBV6-5 combines with J gene TRBJ2-7; tentative D call: TRBD1 (6 bases). CDR1 and CDR2 (germline): MNHEY, SVGAGI. Trimming took off 6 bases at V and 3 bases at J, with 12 bases between the two ends. CDR3 length: 13 residues.

This clonotype was counted between two and nine times. The genes are TRBV12-3 or TRBV12-4 and TRBJ2-6; 9 bases agree with TRBD1. The CDR3 runs to 18 residues. The J segment lost 2 bases and the V segment lost 1 base, leaving 6 bases of the junction unmatched. CDR3 DNA sequence: TGTGCCAGCAGTTTAGGGGGACAGGGCTTCCCTGGGGCCAACGTCCTGACTTTC. It is translated as CASSLGGQGFPGANVLTF.

This rearrangement joins TRBV14 to TRBJ2-5, with a possible D match to TRBD1 (6 bases). With 2 bases removed from V and 1 base from J, the gap between germline ends came to 11 bases. CDR3 length equals 15 residues. CDR1 is SGHDN and CDR2 is FVKESK in the germline V gene. The CDR3 DNA is TGTGCCAGCAGCCAACTACGACAGGCCCAAGAGACCCAGTACTTC. It translates to CASSQLRQAQETQYF.